This T cell receptor (beta chain) is drawn from a study of blood T cell repertoires in COVID-19. Study-wide context: Spain, Italy and the United States supplied samples that represented acute and convalescent COVID-19. PBMCs, B-cell-depleted T cells, or T cells provided the cDNA or gDNA that made up the material.

V was pared by 3 bases and J by 0 bases, with 6 bases of the junction left unmatched. CDR1 and CDR2 (germline): SGDLS, YYNGEE. The CDR3 runs 17 residues. In the source study's methods: Amplification of reference gene primers provided the estimated nucleated cell counts. Sequenced by immunoSEQ multiplex PCR; TCRdb stores in-frame clones only, minus some. V, J and clone size derive from that table, while D and trimming were established from the DNA sequence. The sample consists of hundreds of thousands of clones, about nine tenths of them appearing once. This clone appeared a few times. The sequenced material came from peripheral blood. The chain carries TRBV9 and TRBJ2-2, with 9 positions matching TRBD2. This receptor was obtained from a woman in her sixties with acute or convalescent COVID-19. The CDR3 loop is CASSAGVAGANTGELFF. The CDR3 region has the DNA TGTGCCAGCAGCGCAGGGGTAGCGGGAGCGAACACCGGGGAGCTGTTTTTT.